This TCR beta chain was captured in a study of OX40 agonist ivuxolimab in advanced cancers. Background on the study: In this cohort, patients received ivuxolimab, an agonistic anti-OX40 (CD134) antibody.

Whole-study results and caveats: Expanded clones were, on average, more numerous in CD8+ T cells than in CD4+. With doses of 0.1 to 3.0 mg/kg, CD4+ and CD8+ blood T cells had undergone clonal expansion by week 6.

Comment on this clone: Its target is not known.

TCRdb's table, derived via immunoSEQ multiplex PCR, lists solely in-frame clones and lacks some. The data contain 77,000 or so clones, about 85% of them singletons. The source of this sequence is an adult with an advanced solid tumor such as melanoma, head and neck, liver or kidney cancer. Here the sequenced sample was CD4+ or CD8+ T cells sorted from blood, taken in a trial of the OX40 agonist ivuxolimab.

CDR3 region: CASSSSRELFF. The CDR3 bases are TGTGCCAGCAGCTCTTCGCGGGAGCTGTTTTTT. V is TRBV7-2 and J is TRBJ2-2; D uncertain. Trimming removed 4 bases from V and 9 bases from J, with 6 bases in between. Germline values: CDR1 SGHTA, CDR2 FQGNSA. The CDR3 loop spans 11 amino acids.